This T cell receptor (beta chain) was sequenced in a study of Tregs in tolerant kidney transplant recipients. Study results and caveats: Validation in larger populations is needed because few patients were studied.

Data came from immunoSEQ multiplex PCR; TCRdb stores just in-frame clones and leaves some out. This sample's table reports 350 to 400 clones. The CDR3 totals 15 residues. Germline lookup yields CDR1 SNHLY and CDR2 FYNNEI. V gave up 1 base and J gave up 4 bases, with 11 bases separating them. By frequency, this clone registers large. Its antigen remains unknown. The read stops 3 residues short of the end of the CDR3; the missing end is completed from the germline J gene. FACS sorting followed an approximately 6-day coculture of CFSE-labeled recipient PBMCs with irradiated graft donor PBMCs. The chain recombines TRBV2 with TRBJ2-1, with a possible D match to TRBD2 (6 bases). This specimen was CD4+ T cells from blood cultured with allogeneic cells, taken before the transplant. This receptor was identified in a human patient who received a combined kidney and bone marrow transplant. CDR3 protein: CASSEGRGFYNEQFF. The sequenced part of the CDR3 DNA is TGTGCCAGCAGTGAAGGGAGGGGCTTTTACAATGAG.